This T cell receptor (beta chain) comes out of a study of technical replicates of blood from several donors. The CDR3 is 19 amino acids. V lost 0 bases and J lost 4, with 21 bases in between. Germline CDR1 reads MGHRA; CDR2 reads YSYEKL. Some clones are missing from TCRdb's copy, which holds only in-frame ones; the method was immunoSEQ multiplex PCR. This table holds around 76,000 clones, roughly nine tenths found once. The receptor was isolated from a human donor in good health. The chain is built from TRBV4-1 and TRBJ1-4; D perhaps matches TRBD1 (6 bases). The sample was T cells isolated from PBMCs. CDR3 nucleotides: TGCGCCAGCAGCCAAGATGGCCGAACCGGGGGGGCGTTTAATGAAAAACTGTTTTTT. This sequence encodes CASSQDGRTGGAFNEKLFF.